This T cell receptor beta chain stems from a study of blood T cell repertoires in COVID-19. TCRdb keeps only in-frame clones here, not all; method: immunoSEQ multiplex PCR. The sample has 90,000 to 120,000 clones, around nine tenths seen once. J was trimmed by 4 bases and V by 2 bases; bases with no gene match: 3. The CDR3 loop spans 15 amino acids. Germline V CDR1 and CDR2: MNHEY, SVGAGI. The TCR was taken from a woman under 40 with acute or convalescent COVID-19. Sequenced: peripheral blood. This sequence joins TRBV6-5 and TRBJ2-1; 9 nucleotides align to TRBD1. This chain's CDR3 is CASSYTGTGYNEQFF. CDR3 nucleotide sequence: TGTGCCAGCAGTTACACCGGGACAGGGTACAATGAGCAGTTCTTC.